This T cell receptor beta chain comes out of a study of T cell changes during pregnancy in multiple sclerosis. This clone came up once. TCRdb's copy holds only in-frame clones and misses some; the assay was immunoSEQ multiplex PCR. The repertoire holds about 40,000 clones, with 93% as singletons. Sequenced material: CD4+ T cells from peripheral blood mononuclear cells, taken in the first trimester of pregnancy. The TCR originated in a female donor with multiple sclerosis, enrolled in a pregnancy study.

The CDR3 spells CASSLTVAGGSTDTQYF. Here the CDR3 DNA reads TGCGCCAGCAGCTTGACGGTAGCGGGAGGGAGCACAGATACGCAGTATTTT. The chain employs TRBV5-1 and TRBJ2-3, with 11 positions matching TRBD2. There are 17 residues in the CDR3. CDR1 and CDR2 (germline): SGHRS, YFSETQ. Losses at the gene ends were 1 base for V and 0 bases for J; bases not matched to a gene: 4.